Following are 12 T cell receptor beta chains from one sample sequenced in a study of CD8+CD57+ T cells in acquired aplastic anemia. Researchers used genomic DNA as the template to profile TCR beta VDJ and CDR3. Each CDR3 protein is one row after TCRdb ran MiXCR on the reads. The sample has roughly 190,000 distinct CDR3 sequences, around 59% seen once. Sequenced sample: sorted CD4+, CD8+, or CD8+CD57+ T cells (not recorded which) from PBMCs. The receptor source for this set is a human donor in good health, serving as a control.

This clonotype was counted many times. This chain connects TRBV6-5 to TRBJ1-1; D is undetermined. Trimming took off 5 bases at V and 1 base at J, with 14 bases between the two ends. The CDR3 spans 15 residues. CDR1 is MNHEY, CDR2 SVGAGI, per germline. The CDR3 DNA reads as TGTGCCAGCAGTCCATACGGTGGACGGAACACTGAAGCTTTCTTT. Amino acids: CASSPYGGRNTEAFF.

This chain joins TRBV20-1 and TRBJ1-2; the match to TRBD1 covers 10 bases. With V trimmed by 3 bases and J by 6 bases, 4 bases remained unmatched. This CDR3 region has 13 residues. Germline lookup yields CDR1 DFQATT and CDR2 SNEGSKA (reference sequence). CDR3: CSASGTGENGYTF. The CDR3 DNA reads TGCAGTGCTAGTGGGACAGGGGAGAATGGCTACACCTTC.

V is TRBV19 and J is TRBJ2-7; D is unresolved. This CDR3 has 12 residues. CDR1 and CDR2 (germline): LNHDA, SQIVND (reference sequence). Trimming left V 3 bases short and J 5 bases short, with 8 bases between. The CDR3 DNA reads TGTGCCAGTAGTATGGTAGGGCACGAGCAGTACTTC. Encoded protein: CASSMVGHEQYF.

This clonotype showed up many times. DNA of the CDR3: TGTGCCAGCAGCAACATAGCGGGGGGGAACACCGGGGAGCTGTTTTTT. This sequence encodes CASSNIAGGNTGELFF. V is TRBV11-3 and J is TRBJ2-2; 10 nucleotides align to TRBD2. Unmatched junction bases numbered 4, after V lost 5 bases and J lost 1 base. CDR1 is SGHNT and CDR2 is YENEEA in the germline V gene. This CDR3 contains 16 residues.

This clonotype was detected only once. V usage is TRBV10-1 and J usage is TRBJ2-5; 10 nucleotides align to TRBD2. This CDR3 contains 15 residues. V lost 5 bases, J lost 2 bases, and 5 bases stayed unmatched. In germline, CDR1 is WNHNN, CDR2 SYGVQD (reference sequence). The CDR3 nucleotides read TGCGCCAGCAGTAGCGGGGGGGCGGATCAAGAGACCCAGTACTTC. This sequence encodes CASSSGGADQETQYF.

This chain joins TRBV28 and TRBJ1-5; D is ambiguous. From germline, CDR1 is MDHEN and CDR2 SYDVKM. This CDR3 is 17 amino acids long. V was trimmed by 6 bases and J by 0 bases, leaving 18 bases between them. CDR3 bases: TGTGCCAGCAGCAAAAATACCTATGTATATAGCAATCAGCCCCAGCATTTT. This gives the protein CASSKNTYVYSNQPQHF. The variable domain in full, with the rest retrieved from reference TRBV28 and TRBJ1-5, is DVKVTQSSRYLVKRTGEKVFLECVQDMDHENMFWYRQDPGLGLRLIYFSYDVKMKEKGDIPEGYSVSREKKERFSLILESASTNQTSMYLCASSKNTYVYSNQPQHFGDGTRLSIL.

In the case of this clonotype: At one boundary the junction diverges from the germline segment, which might be a read error. The chain uses TRBV2 and TRBJ2-2; 7 bases agree with TRBD1. Germline CDR1 and CDR2: SNHLY and FYNNEI. The CDR3 runs to 15 residues. The DNA for the CDR3 is TGTGCCAGCAGTGAGGTTCCAGGGGGTGCCGGGGAGCTGCTTTTT. Translated: CASSEVPGGAGELLF. The variable domain in full, completed from reference TRBV2 and TRBJ2-2, reads EPEVTQTPSHQVTQMGQEVILRCVPISNHLYFYWYRQILGQKVEFLVSFYNNEISEKSEIFDDQFSVERPDGSNFTLKIRSTKLEDSAMYFCASSEVPGGAGELLFGEGSRLTVL.

The J gene is TRBJ1-2, the V gene TRBV10-3, with 10 bases fitting TRBD1. V trimming: 8 bases; J trimming: 2 bases; junction bases outside the gene matches: 2. CDR1 is ENHRY, CDR2 SYGVKD, per germline. This CDR3 region has 13 residues. The CDR3 sequence is CAIGTGENYGYTF. The CDR3 nucleotides are TGTGCCATCGGGACAGGGGAAAACTATGGCTACACCTTC.

On this clonotype itself: This CDR3 fails to terminate in the conserved phenylalanine or tryptophan, so it likely reflects a read error. The DNA is omitted, as the CDR3 cannot be located on it reliably, and the CDR3 follows TCRdb's listing. The chain couples TRBV19 to TRBJ2-1; TRBD1 is the table's D call and was not checked against the DNA. Including both end residues, the CDR3 is 10 amino acids long. Germline loops: CDR1 LNHDA, CDR2 SQIVND (reference sequence). CDR3 amino acids: CASSIPPTGL.

The chain couples TRBV15 to TRBJ2-6; D not certain. The CDR3 is 17 residues long. From germline, CDR1 is LNHNV and CDR2 YYDKDF (reference sequence). Trimming left V 5 bases short and J 0 bases short, with 14 bases between. The CDR3 here is CATSRKARASGANVLTF. DNA of the CDR3: TGTGCCACCAGCCGAAAAGCCAGAGCCTCTGGGGCCAACGTCCTGACTTTC.

This clonotype showed up many times. V usage is TRBV15 and J usage is TRBJ1-2; D is perhaps TRBD1 (6 bases). Germline CDR1 reads LNHNV; CDR2 reads YYDKDF (reference sequence). The CDR3 length is 15 residues. V shed 1 base and J shed 5 bases, with 14 bases lying between them. This CDR3 is CATSRGAGAGYGYTF. CDR3 coding DNA: TGTGCCACCAGCAGAGGTGCGGGGGCCGGTTATGGCTACACCTTC. Looking up the rest from reference TRBV15 and TRBJ1-2 gives the full variable domain: DAMVIQNPRYQVTQFGKPVTLSCSQTLNHNVMYWYQQKSSQAPKLLFHYYDKDFNNEADTPDNFQSRRPNTSFCFLDIRSPGLGDTAMYLCATSRGAGAGYGYTFGSGTRLTVV.

This clonotype was seen at least ten times. The chain employs TRBV6-1 and TRBJ2-2; TRBD1 might be the D (6 bases). Trimming took 2 bases from V and 5 from J, leaving 9 bases between them. Germline loops: CDR1 MNHNS, CDR2 SASEGT. CDR3 length equals 14 residues. The CDR3 sequence: CASSERGYTGELFF. CDR3 bases: TGTGCCAGCAGTGAAAGGGGGTATACCGGGGAGCTGTTTTTT.